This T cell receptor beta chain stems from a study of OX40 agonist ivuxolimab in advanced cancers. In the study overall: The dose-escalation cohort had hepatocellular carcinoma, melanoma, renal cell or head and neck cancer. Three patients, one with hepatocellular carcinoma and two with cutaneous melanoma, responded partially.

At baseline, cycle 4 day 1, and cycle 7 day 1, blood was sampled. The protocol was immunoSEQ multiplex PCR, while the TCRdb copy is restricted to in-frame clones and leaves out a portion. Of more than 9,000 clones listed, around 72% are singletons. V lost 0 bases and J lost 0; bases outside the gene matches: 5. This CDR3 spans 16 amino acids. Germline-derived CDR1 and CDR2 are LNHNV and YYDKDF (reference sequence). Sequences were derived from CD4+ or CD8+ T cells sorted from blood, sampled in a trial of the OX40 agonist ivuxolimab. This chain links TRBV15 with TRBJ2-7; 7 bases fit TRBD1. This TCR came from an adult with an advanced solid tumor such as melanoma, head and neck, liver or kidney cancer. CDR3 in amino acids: CATSRDLGTASYEQYF. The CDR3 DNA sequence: TGTGCCACCAGCAGAGATCTAGGGACAGCCTCCTACGAGCAGTACTTC.